The rows below give T cell receptor beta chains drawn from one sample of a study of T cell repertoires in cytomegalovirus infection. Each CDR3 protein gets one entry after TCRdb re-called the reads with MiXCR. Of around 710,000 distinct CDR3 sequences listed, about 27% are singletons. Their target antigens are unknown. The sample here was cultured CD8+ T cells from PBMCs, taken from culture after CMV antigen stimulation. These receptors all stem from a human donor in good health (CMV status not recorded). Some clones in this sample may be carry-over from other donors' samples. CDR3s include the opening cysteine and the closing phenylalanine or tryptophan.

v_call: TRBV6-5; j_call: TRBJ2-3; cdr3_aa: CASSWTVLSTDTQYF
v_call: TRBV7-6; j_call: TRBJ2-1; cdr3_aa: CASSSYSPYNEQFF
v_call: TRBV5-4; j_call: TRBJ2-1; cdr3_aa: CASSLWETTWEQFF
v_call: TRBV27; j_call: TRBJ2-7; cdr3_aa: CASSRTGVPYEQYF
v_call: TRBV12-3/TRBV12-4; j_call: TRBJ2-2; cdr3_aa: CASRRLLDITGELFF
v_call: TRBV7-9; j_call: TRBJ1-1; cdr3_aa: CASSPRTGKGDTEAFF
v_call: TRBV9; j_call: TRBJ1-5; cdr3_aa: CASSVGASNQPQHF
v_call: TRBV7-6; j_call: TRBJ1-3; cdr3_aa: CASSEDFGNTIYF
v_call: TRBV27; j_call: TRBJ2-7; cdr3_aa: CASSLRGGHEQYF
v_call: TRBV5-6; j_call: TRBJ2-2; cdr3_aa: CASSWTPGETGELFF
v_call: TRBV7-8; j_call: TRBJ1-5; cdr3_aa: CASSPLDSGNQPQHF
v_call: TRBV7-9; j_call: TRBJ1-1; cdr3_aa: CASRWVAEAFF
v_call: TRBV6-6; j_call: TRBJ2-6; cdr3_aa: CASSYLRLSGANVLTF
v_call: TRBV7-9; j_call: TRBJ1-3; cdr3_aa: CASSPGQGGNTIYF